This T cell receptor (beta chain) was obtained from a study of blood T cell repertoires in COVID-19. This clone showed up just a few times. The data were produced by immunoSEQ multiplex PCR, yet TCRdb's version contains in-frame clones alone and is incomplete. The profile shows approximately 280,000 clones, roughly 90% of them singletons. Trimming shortened V by 8 bases and J by 4 bases, and 9 bases separated the two germline ends. The length of the CDR3 is 12 residues. The germline V gene encodes CDR1 SGHNT and CDR2 YYREEE (reference sequence). The receptor was derived from a man aged 18 to 35 with active or convalescent COVID-19. Sample: peripheral blood. This chain connects TRBV5-4 to TRBJ2-2, with D hard to call. The CDR3 DNA follows: TGTGCCAGTATGCCGGGCACCGGGGAGCTGTTTTTT. It yields the protein CASMPGTGELFF.